This TCR beta chain comes out of a study of blood T cells in healthy people across ages. In the study overall: Template switching retrieved approximately one barcoded beta molecule for each two T cells. General observations from the study: Estimates based on one million T cells were treated as lower bounds. Unsorted PBMC material precluded a definitive naive versus antigen-experienced comparison.

The germline V gene encodes CDR1 DFQATT and CDR2 SNEGSKA (reference sequence). This CDR3 is 13 amino acids long. Trimming removed 3 bases from V and 8 bases from J, with 15 bases in between. On this clonotype itself: Its cognate antigen is unknown.

A second PCR of roughly 7 to 11 cycles used a sample-barcoded 5' primer and a J-beta primer mix. Every cDNA molecule carried a tag from a template-switch adaptor bearing 12 random nucleotides. TCRdb redid the calling of the 5' RACE reads with MiXCR, one entry per CDR3 protein. The sample comprises about 1,600,000 distinct CDR3 sequences, 42% of which are singletons, and 7% to 9% rests with the top ten. This TCR came from a woman aged 18-29 years in good health. The rearrangement joins TRBV20-1 to TRBJ2-3; D tentatively fits TRBD1 or TRBD2 (6 bases each). Sequencing was carried out using blood. The chain's CDR3 is CSASGSKGGTQYF. CDR3 in DNA: TGCAGTGCTAGCGGGAGTAAGGGGGGTACGCAGTATTTT.